A single sample is the source of the 29 T cell receptor beta chains below, sequenced in a study of blood T cells in healthy people across ages. Combining a sample-barcoded 5' primer with a J-beta primer mix, a second PCR ran for roughly 6 to 11 cycles. TCRdb re-called the 5' RACE reads with MiXCR, one entry per CDR3 protein. Here the sample spans 1.5 million to 2 million distinct CDR3 sequences, around 36% being singletons. Sequences were obtained from blood. These receptors originate from a woman aged 25 to 39 in good health.

This clonotype was seen more than once but under ten times. This chain links TRBV29-1 with TRBJ2-7; 9 nucleotides match TRBD1. CDR1 is SQVTM, CDR2 ANQGSEA, per germline. The ends lost 7 bases at V and 4 bases at J; junction bases unmatched: 8. The CDR3 consists of 13 residues. The CDR3 region has the DNA TGCAGCGCTGGCGGGACAGGGCGGTACGAGCAGTACTTC. The encoded protein is CSAGGTGRYEQYF.

This CDR3 reads CASSLGGSNTDTQYF. The DNA for the CDR3 is TGTGCCAGCAGTTTAGGCGGCAGCAACACAGATACGCAGTATTTT. The rearrangement links TRBV27 to TRBJ2-3; D is undetermined. The CDR3 extends over 15 amino acids. Trimming took 2 bases from V and 2 from J, leaving 11 bases between them. Per germline, CDR1 MNHEY and CDR2 SMNVEV (reference sequence).

The DNA of the CDR3 is TGCGCCAGCAGCGAGGGGGCTAGCGGATACAATGAGCAGTTCTTC. Protein sequence: CASSEGASGYNEQFF. The chain joins TRBV5-1 to TRBJ2-1; D tentatively fits TRBD1 or TRBD2 (7 bases each). Germline V CDR1 and CDR2: SGHRS, YFSETQ. The CDR3 runs to 15 residues. Trimming left V 4 bases short and J 4 bases short, with 15 bases between.

The chain couples TRBV7-2 to TRBJ2-7; the D gene is possibly TRBD1 (6 bases). The germline V gene has CDR1 SGHTA and CDR2 FQGNSA. The V end was cut by 4 bases, the J end by 2 bases, with 12 bases between. The CDR3 sequence is 14 residues long. CDR3 loop: CASSSTGFPYEQYF. The CDR3, as DNA: TGTGCCAGCAGCTCTACAGGGTTTCCCTACGAGCAGTACTTC.

This clonotype was seen at least ten times. This chain connects TRBV29-1 to TRBJ2-7, with TRBD1 identical over 8 bases. With 2 bases clipped from V and 6 bases from J, the junction kept 12 bases outside the gene matches. Germline lookup yields CDR1 SQVTM and CDR2 ANQGSEA. The length of the CDR3 is 15 residues. This chain's CDR3 is CSVEKGGRGLGEQYF. The CDR3 DNA follows: TGCAGCGTTGAAAAGGGTGGCAGGGGGCTCGGCGAGCAGTACTTC.

There are many counts of this clonotype. The chain couples TRBV7-2 to TRBJ2-3; D may match TRBD1 or TRBD2 (5 bases each). The germline V gene has CDR1 SGHTA and CDR2 FQGNSA. V dropped 4 bases and J dropped 6 bases, with 14 bases sitting between them. CDR3 length: 14 amino acids. The CDR3 is CASSSGAGADTQYF. In DNA, the CDR3 is TGTGCCAGCAGCTCCGGGGCGGGCGCTGATACGCAGTATTTT.

This clonotype appeared a few times. The CDR3 DNA reads TGTGCCATTTCAGGGAACTACGAGCAGTACTTC. Encoded protein: CAISGNYEQYF. The chain carries TRBV6-1 and TRBJ2-7; tentatively, D is TRBD1 (5 bases). Germline V gene sequence: CDR1 MNHNS, CDR2 SASEGT. This CDR3 comprises 11 residues. V lost 10 bases to trimming and J lost 3 bases, with 10 bases between them.

This chain uses TRBV7-2 with TRBJ1-4; 7 bases are a match to TRBD1. Germline V gives CDR1 SGHTA, CDR2 FQGNSA. V was pared by 3 bases and J by 7 bases, with 5 bases of the junction left unmatched. The CDR3 covers 14 residues. The CDR3 loop is CASSFDRAVEKLFF. The CDR3 DNA sequence: TGTGCCAGCAGCTTCGACAGGGCGGTTGAAAAACTGTTTTTT.

The rearrangement links TRBV3-1 to TRBJ2-7; 10 bases agree with TRBD2. Germline V lookup: CDR1 LGHDT, CDR2 YNNKEL (reference sequence). V trimming: 3 bases; J trimming: 7 bases; junction bases outside the gene matches: 15. The CDR3 length is 17 residues. DNA for the CDR3: TGTGCCAGCAGCCACGATCTACTAGCGGGGAACATCGGGGAGCAGTACTTC. This codes for CASSHDLLAGNIGEQYF.

The genes are TRBV16 and TRBJ1-1, with TRBD1 matching over 8 bases. The CDR3 extends over 19 amino acids. Germline-derived CDR1 and CDR2 are KGHSY and FQNENV. V lost 0 bases to trimming and J lost 0 bases; unmatched junction nucleotides: 12. CDR3 amino acids: CASSQSPGQVRGMNTEAFF. CDR3 DNA: TGTGCCAGCAGCCAATCCCCGGGACAGGTGAGGGGGATGAACACTGAAGCTTTCTTT.

Regarding this clonotype: Mismatch with germline at one junction end may stem from a read error. This chain links TRBV20-1 with TRBJ1-1; TRBD1 is a possible D gene (5 bases). The V gene's germline CDR1 is DFQATT and CDR2 SNEGSKA (reference sequence). CDR3 length equals 14 residues. In DNA, the CDR3 is TGCTGTGCTCCACAGGAGGGGACGAACACTGAAGCTTTCTTT. This codes for CCAPQEGTNTEAFF.

The chain couples TRBV3-1 to TRBJ2-2; D gene uncertain. Per the germline V gene, CDR1 is LGHDT and CDR2 is YNNKEL (reference sequence). With 6 bases removed from V and 7 bases from J, the gap between germline ends came to 9 bases. This CDR3 region has 12 residues. CDR3: CASRPLYGELFF. The CDR3 DNA follows: TGTGCCAGCAGACCACTCTACGGGGAGCTGTTTTTT.

This clonotype was detected only a few times. J is TRBJ2-7 and V is TRBV7-6, with 7 bases identical to TRBD2. This CDR3 comprises 17 residues. CDR1 and CDR2 (germline): SGHVS, FNYEAQ. V lost 5 bases, J lost 5 bases, and 18 bases stayed unmatched. This chain's CDR3 is CASSLRAFRSSGDEQYF. The CDR3 DNA reads TGTGCCAGCAGCCTCAGGGCTTTTAGGAGCAGCGGGGACGAGCAGTACTTC.

The chain carries TRBV9 and TRBJ2-3, with D possibly TRBD2 on 5 matching bases. Germline V gives CDR1 SGDLS, CDR2 YYNGEE. Trimming stripped 5 bases from V and 1 base from J, with 14 bases between. The length of the CDR3 is 15 residues. In DNA form, the CDR3 reads TGTGCCAGCAGACCCCTGGGCGGGCGCACAGATACGCAGTATTTT. Its protein product is CASRPLGGRTDTQYF.

As concerns this clonotype: A much larger clone differs from this one at a single base, so this may be a read error. Here the CDR3 reads CACSLAGANYNEQFF. In DNA, the CDR3 is TGTGCCTGCAGCTTAGCAGGGGCCAATTACAATGAGCAGTTCTTC. The rearrangement uses TRBV7-2 and TRBJ2-1, with D maybe TRBD1 (6 bases). Per the germline V gene, CDR1 is SGHTA and CDR2 is FQGNSA. The CDR3 has 15 residues.

This clonotype showed up just a few times. This chain links TRBV29-1 with TRBJ2-5; a possible D gene is TRBD1 (6 bases). The CDR3 runs 15 residues. Germline V lookup: CDR1 SQVTM, CDR2 ANQGSEA. V shed 6 bases and J shed 7 bases, with 24 bases lying between them. The CDR3 DNA reads TGCAGCGTGGAAATAAGACAGGCTAATTTAGGGACCCAGTACTTC. It codes for CSVEIRQANLGTQYF.

Only a few counts were recorded for this clonotype. V gene TRBV12-3 or TRBV12-4 combines with J gene TRBJ2-3, with D possibly TRBD2 on 6 matching bases. Trimming stripped 4 bases from V and 6 bases from J, with 14 bases between. The CDR3 covers 14 residues. The CDR3 DNA sequence: TGTGCCAGCAGTTGGGGACTCCGTTCGGATACGCAGTATTTT. Translated: CASSWGLRSDTQYF.

This clonotype was recorded a few times. V usage is TRBV3-1 and J usage is TRBJ2-1; D is unresolved. The CDR3 is 12 amino acids. Germline V gene sequence: CDR1 LGHDT, CDR2 YNNKEL (reference sequence). Trimming stripped 0 bases from V and 11 bases from J, with 8 bases between. For the CDR3, the DNA is TGTGCCAGCAGCCAAGAATCCCTTAAGCAGTTCTTC. Its protein is CASSQESLKQFF.

The V and J genes are TRBV5-1 and TRBJ1-1; tentatively, D is TRBD1 (5 bases). This CDR3 spans 16 amino acids. V lost 1 base and J 1 base, leaving 14 bases between the germline ends. Germline CDR1 SGHRS, CDR2 YFSETQ. CDR3 nucleotides: TGCGCCAGCAGCTTGAATTTATTCAGGGCGAACACTGAAGCTTTCTTT. It translates to CASSLNLFRANTEAFF.

This chain links TRBV3-1 with TRBJ1-5; no firm D call. V gave up 1 base and J gave up 3 bases, with 10 bases separating them. In germline, CDR1 is LGHDT, CDR2 YNNKEL (reference sequence). This CDR3 region has 15 residues. DNA of the CDR3: TGTGCCAGCAGCCAAGTGTACGGCTACAATCAGCCCCAGCATTTT. This sequence encodes CASSQVYGYNQPQHF.

The chain uses TRBV9 and TRBJ2-7, with 13 bases identical to TRBD2. Germline V lookup: CDR1 SGDLS, CDR2 YYNGEE. The J segment lost 2 bases and the V segment lost 2 bases, leaving 4 bases of the junction unmatched. CDR3 length: 16 amino acids. The CDR3 sequence is CASSVGGTSGTYEQYF. The DNA for the CDR3 is TGTGCCAGCAGCGTGGGGGGGACTAGCGGGACCTACGAGCAGTACTTC.

In this sample, this clonotype turned up a few times. The V and J genes are TRBV12-3 or TRBV12-4 and TRBJ1-2; D not resolved. With 7 bases removed from V and 1 base from J, the gap between germline ends came to 7 bases. The CDR3 spans 12 residues. The CDR3 DNA reads TGTGCCAGCACCCCCGGTAACTATGGCTACACCTTC. This translates into CASTPGNYGYTF.

The chain links TRBV29-1 to TRBJ2-5, with 10 bases identical to TRBD1. This CDR3 contains 13 residues. With 7 bases clipped from V and 5 bases from J, the junction kept 7 bases outside the gene matches. Germline V gene data show CDR1 as SQVTM and CDR2 as ANQGSEA. CDR3 in amino acids: CSASTGGLETQYF. CDR3 nucleotides: TGCAGCGCCTCGACAGGGGGCTTGGAGACCCAGTACTTC.

This clonotype was seen only a few times. The chain carries TRBV4-1 and TRBJ2-2; D gene unclear. The CDR3 runs 13 residues. From germline, CDR1 is MGHRA and CDR2 YSYEKL. V was pared by 0 bases and J by 9 bases, with 8 bases between. The CDR3 loop is CASSQDRPRELFF. The CDR3 DNA reads as TGCGCCAGCAGCCAAGACCGCCCCCGGGAGCTGTTTTTT.

The chain is built from TRBV27 and TRBJ2-1, with 11 positions matching TRBD2. This CDR3 has 19 residues. Germline assignment: CDR1 MNHEY and CDR2 SMNVEV (reference sequence). V gave up 5 bases and J gave up 0 bases; unmatched junction bases: 12. The CDR3 loop reads CASSTIGGSGGDSYNEQFF. CDR3 sequence (DNA): TGTGCCAGCAGTACAATCGGCGGTAGCGGGGGGGACTCCTACAATGAGCAGTTCTTC.

V and J are TRBV27 and TRBJ1-5, with D possibly matching TRBD1 (5 bases). This CDR3 spans 15 amino acids. With 8 bases removed from V and 1 base from J, the gap between germline ends came to 15 bases. From germline, CDR1 is MNHEY and CDR2 SMNVEV (reference sequence). CDR3 coding DNA: TGTGCCAGCGGATTGTGGGACGGGAGCAATCAGCCCCAGCATTTT. Translated: CASGLWDGSNQPQHF.

The CDR3 DNA sequence: TGTGCCAGCAGCATTAGCGGGAGGGCCCAGGAGACCCAGTACTTC. Residues: CASSISGRAQETQYF. The chain joins TRBV7-9 to TRBJ2-5; the match to TRBD2 covers 11 bases. V trimming: 5 bases; J trimming: 5 bases; junction bases outside the gene matches: 7. This CDR3 has 15 residues. Per the germline V gene, CDR1 is SEHNR and CDR2 is FQNEAQ (reference sequence).

About this clonotype itself: A read error may explain this, as a much larger clone is one base away. This chain links TRBV5-5 with TRBJ2-7; TRBD1 matches 7 bases. Germline CDR1 SGHKS, CDR2 YYEKEE (reference sequence). The CDR3 has 14 residues. The junction had 5 bases not matched to a gene; V was cut back by 3 bases and J by 2 bases. CDR3 amino acids: CASSWSQGAYEQYF. The CDR3 nucleotides read TGTGCCAGCAGCTGGAGCCAGGGGGCCTACGAGCAGTACTTC. Based on the CDR3 plus reference TRBV5-5 and TRBJ2-7, the full variable domain is DAGVTQSPTHLIKTRGQQVTLRCSPISGHKSVSWYQQVLGQGPQFIFQYYEKEERGRGNFPDRFSARQFPNYSSELNVNALLLGDSALYLCASSWSQGAYEQYFGPGTRLTVT.

The chain has TRBV12-5 and TRBJ2-5, with a weak D call TRBD1 (6 bases). The CDR3 is 13 residues long. Germline CDR1 and CDR2: LGHNT and FRNRAP. V lost 5 bases, J lost 7 bases, and 14 bases lay in between. CDR3 DNA sequence: TGTGCTAGTGGTACGACAGGACCCGGGACCCAGTACTTC. Residues: CASGTTGPGTQYF.